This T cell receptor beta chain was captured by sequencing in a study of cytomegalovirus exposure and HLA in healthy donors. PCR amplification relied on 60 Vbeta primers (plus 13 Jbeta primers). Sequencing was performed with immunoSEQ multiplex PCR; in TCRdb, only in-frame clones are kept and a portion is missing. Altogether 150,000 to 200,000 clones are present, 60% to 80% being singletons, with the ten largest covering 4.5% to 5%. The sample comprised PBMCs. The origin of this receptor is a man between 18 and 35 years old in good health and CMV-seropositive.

The chain's CDR3 is CAISERGARETQYF. CDR3 sequence (DNA): TGTGCCATCAGTGAGCGGGGGGCCAGGGAGACCCAGTACTTC. This chain joins TRBV10-3 and TRBJ2-5, with D possibly being TRBD2 (7 bases). Germline CDR1 reads ENHRY; CDR2 reads SYGVKD. CDR3 length: 14 residues. Trimming shortened V by 2 bases and J by 5 bases, and 12 bases separated the two germline ends.